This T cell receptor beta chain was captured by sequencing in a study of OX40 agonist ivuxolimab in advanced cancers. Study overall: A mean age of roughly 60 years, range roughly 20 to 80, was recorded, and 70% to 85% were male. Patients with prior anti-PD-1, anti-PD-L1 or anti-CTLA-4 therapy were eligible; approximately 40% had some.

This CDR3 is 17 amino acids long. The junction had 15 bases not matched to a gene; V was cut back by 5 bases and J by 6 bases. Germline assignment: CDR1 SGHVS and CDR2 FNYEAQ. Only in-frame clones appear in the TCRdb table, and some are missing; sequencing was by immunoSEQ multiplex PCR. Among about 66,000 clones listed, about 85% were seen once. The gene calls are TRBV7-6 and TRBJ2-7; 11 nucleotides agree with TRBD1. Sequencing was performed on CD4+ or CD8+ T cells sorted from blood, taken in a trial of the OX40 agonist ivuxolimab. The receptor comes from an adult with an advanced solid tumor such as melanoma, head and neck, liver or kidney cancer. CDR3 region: CASSKTGTGGFRGEQYF. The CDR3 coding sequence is TGTGCCAGCAGCAAAACCGGGACAGGGGGGTTCCGAGGCGAGCAGTACTTC.